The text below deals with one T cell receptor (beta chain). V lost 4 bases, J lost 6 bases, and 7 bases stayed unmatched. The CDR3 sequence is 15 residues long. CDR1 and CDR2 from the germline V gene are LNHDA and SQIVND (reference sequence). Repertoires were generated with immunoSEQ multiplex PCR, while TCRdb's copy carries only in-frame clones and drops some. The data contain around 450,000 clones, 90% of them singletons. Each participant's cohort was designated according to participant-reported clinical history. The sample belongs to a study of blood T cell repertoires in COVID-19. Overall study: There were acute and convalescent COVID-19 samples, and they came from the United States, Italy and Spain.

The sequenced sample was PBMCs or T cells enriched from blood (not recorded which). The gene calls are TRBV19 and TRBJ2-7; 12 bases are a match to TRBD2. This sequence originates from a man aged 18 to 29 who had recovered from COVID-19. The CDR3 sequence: CASSNQGLAGGEQYF. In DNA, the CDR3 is TGTGCCAGTAGTAACCAGGGACTAGCGGGTGGCGAGCAGTACTTC.